This T cell receptor beta chain was sequenced in a study of early T cells in non-severe SARS-CoV-2 infection. There are many counts of this clonotype. The antigen remains unidentified. Each single cDNA molecule received a unique molecular identifier. TCRdb independently ran MiXCR on the 5' RACE reads; one entry per CDR3 protein. There are under 85,000 distinct CDR3 sequences in the sample; roughly 9.4% occur only once, and roughly 6% lies in the top ten. Overall study findings and caveats: VDJdb-based annotation leaned toward anti-spike CD8 responses and missed private and CD4 specificities.

Material: whole blood. This clonotype originated in an adult who was a healthcare worker with PCR-confirmed SARS-CoV-2 infection or an uninfected control (not recorded which).

CDR3 nucleotides: TGTGCCAGCAGTGACGAGGGGGACAATGAGCAGTTCTTC. Its protein product is CASSDEGDNEQFF. The chain combines TRBV2 with TRBJ2-1, with a weak D call TRBD1 (6 bases). The CDR3 runs 13 residues. Germline lookup yields CDR1 SNHLY and CDR2 FYNNEI. Trimming took off 3 bases at V and 5 bases at J, with 8 bases between the two ends.